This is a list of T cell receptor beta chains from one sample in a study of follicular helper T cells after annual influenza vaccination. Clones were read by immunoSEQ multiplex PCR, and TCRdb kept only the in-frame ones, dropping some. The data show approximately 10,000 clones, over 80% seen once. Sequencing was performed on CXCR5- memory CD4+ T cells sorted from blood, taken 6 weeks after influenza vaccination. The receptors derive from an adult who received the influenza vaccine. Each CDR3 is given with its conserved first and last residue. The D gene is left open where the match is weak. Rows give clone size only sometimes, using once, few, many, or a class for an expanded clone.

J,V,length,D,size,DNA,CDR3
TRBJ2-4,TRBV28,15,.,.,TGTGCCAGCAGGCCCAGGGGGGAGGCCAAAAACATTCAGTACTTC,CASRPRGEAKNIQYF
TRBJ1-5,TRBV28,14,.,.,TGTGCCAGCAGTTCCTACGGGGGCCGGCAGCCCCAGCATTTT,CASSSYGGRQPQHF
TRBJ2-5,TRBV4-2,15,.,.,TGTGCCAGCAGCCAGGAGGGGCAAGGGCAAGAGACCCAGTACTTC,CASSQEGQGQETQYF
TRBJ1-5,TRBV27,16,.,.,TGTGCCAGCAGTTTATATGGGGGGCATGGCAATCAGCCCCAGCATTTT,CASSLYGGHGNQPQHF
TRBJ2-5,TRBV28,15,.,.,TGTGCCAGCAGTTTTCTGGGGGGACTCCAAGAGACCCAGTACTTC,CASSFLGGLQETQYF
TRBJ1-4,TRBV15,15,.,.,TGTGCCACCAGCCCCGGGACAACAACTAATGAAAAACTGTTTTTT,CATSPGTTTNEKLFF
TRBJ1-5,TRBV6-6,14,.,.,TGTGCCAGCTCAGTCGGGGAGTACAATCAGCCCCAGCATTTT,CASSVGEYNQPQHF
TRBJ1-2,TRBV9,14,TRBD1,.,TGTGCCAGCAGCGTAGGGAGGGGGCGCCTTGGCTACACCTTC,CASSVGRGRLGYTF
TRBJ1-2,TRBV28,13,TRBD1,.,TGTGCCAGCAGTTTCGGACAGGGCTATGGCTACACCTTC,CASSFGQGYGYTF
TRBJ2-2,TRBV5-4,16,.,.,TGTGCCAGCAGCTCTGGAGGGTGGGGGCGAACCGGGGAGCTGTTTTTT,CASSSGGWGRTGELFF
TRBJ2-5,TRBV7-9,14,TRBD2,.,TGTGCCAGCAGCTTGACTAGCGGGGGTGAGACCCAGTACTTC,CASSLTSGGETQYF
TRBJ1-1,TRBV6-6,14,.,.,TGTGCCAGCAGTTACCTAGACAGTAACACTGAAGCTTTCTTT,CASSYLDSNTEAFF
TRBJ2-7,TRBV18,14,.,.,TGTGCCAGCTCACCAAGGGACACCTCCTACGAGCAGTACTTC,CASSPRDTSYEQYF
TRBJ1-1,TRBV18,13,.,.,TGTGCCAGCTCACCAGGGTGGGACACTGAAGCTTTCTTT,CASSPGWDTEAFF
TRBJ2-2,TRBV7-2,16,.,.,TGTGCCAGCAGCCCAAGGTGGGACACGAACACCGGGGAGCTGTTTTTT,CASSPRWDTNTGELFF
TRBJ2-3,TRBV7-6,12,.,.,TGTGCCAGCAGCTTAGGTACAGATACGCAGTATTTT,CASSLGTDTQYF
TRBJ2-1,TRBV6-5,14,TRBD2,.,TGTGCCAGCAAGTCCGGCGGGGGGTACAATGAGCAGTTCTTC,CASKSGGGYNEQFF
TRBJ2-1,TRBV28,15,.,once,TGTGCCAGCAGTTTAAGGGTATCAGCGGCCAATGAGCAGTTCTTC,CASSLRVSAANEQFF
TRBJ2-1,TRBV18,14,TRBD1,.,TGTGCCAGCTCACTTACAGGGGACGGAGGAGAGCAGTTCTTC,CASSLTGDGGEQFF
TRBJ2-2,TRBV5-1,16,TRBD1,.,TGCGCCAGCAGCTTGGTCCCCTCAGGGGGCTACGGGGAGCTGTTTTTT,CASSLVPSGGYGELFF
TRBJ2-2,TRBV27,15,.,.,TGTGCCAGCAGTCCCCAAGCACGAGGTACCGGGGAGCTGTTTTTT,CASSPQARGTGELFF
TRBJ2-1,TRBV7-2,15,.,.,TGTGCCAGCAGCTTAGGTGGTCCCTCCTACAATGAGCAGTTCTTC,CASSLGGPSYNEQFF
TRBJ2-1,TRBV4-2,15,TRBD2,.,TGTGCCAGCAGCCTTCAGCGGGGGGACCCTTCGAAGCAGTTCTTC,CASSLQRGDPSKQFF
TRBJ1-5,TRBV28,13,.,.,TGTGCCAGCATCCGGGGAGGGGACCAGCCCCAGCATTTT,CASIRGGDQPQHF
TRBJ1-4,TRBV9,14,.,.,TGTGCCAGCAGCGTAGATCAGGGAACTGAAAAACTGTTTTTT,CASSVDQGTEKLFF
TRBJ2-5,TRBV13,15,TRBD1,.,TGTGCCAGCAGTTTAGGGCCAGGGGGCGAGGAGACCCAGTACTTC,CASSLGPGGEETQYF
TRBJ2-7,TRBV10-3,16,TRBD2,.,TGTGCCATCAGTGTACTAGCGGGACGAACCGACTACGAGCAGTACTTC,CAISVLAGRTDYEQYF
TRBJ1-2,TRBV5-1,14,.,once,TGCGCCAGCAGCTTTTCGGACAGTCTCTATGGCTACACCTTC,CASSFSDSLYGYTF
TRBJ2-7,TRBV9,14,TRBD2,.,TGTGCCAGCAGCAAGTGGGACTACAGCTACGAGCAGTACTTC,CASSKWDYSYEQYF
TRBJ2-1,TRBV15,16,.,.,TGTGCCACCAGCAGAATAGCGGTCCCCTCCTACAATGAGCAGTTCTTC,CATSRIAVPSYNEQFF
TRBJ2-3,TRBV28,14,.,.,TGTGCCAGCAGTTCGACAGCAAGCACAGATACGCAGTATTTT,CASSSTASTDTQYF
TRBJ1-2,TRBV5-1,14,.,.,TGCGCCAGCAGCTTGGAAGGTTTTTCCTATGGCTACACCTTC,CASSLEGFSYGYTF
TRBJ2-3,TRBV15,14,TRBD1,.,TGTGCCACCAGCAAGGACAGGGCAGGCGATACGCAGTATTTT,CATSKDRAGDTQYF
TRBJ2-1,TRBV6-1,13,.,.,TGTGCCAGCGTAGAGGGGGGGACGGGTGAGCAGTTCTTC,CASVEGGTGEQFF
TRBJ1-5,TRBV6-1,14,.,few,TGTGCCAGCAGTGAAGGCGGGGGGAGGCAGCCCCAGCATTTT,CASSEGGGRQPQHF
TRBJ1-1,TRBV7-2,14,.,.,TGTGCCAGCAGCTTATTGGGTGGTAGCACTGAAGCTTTCTTT,CASSLLGGSTEAFF
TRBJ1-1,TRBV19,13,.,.,TGTGCCAGTAGTGTTTCGGGGGACACTGAAGCTTTCTTT,CASSVSGDTEAFF
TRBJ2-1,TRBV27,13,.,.,TGTGCCAGCAGTTTTGACAGTAACAATGAGCAGTTCTTC,CASSFDSNNEQFF
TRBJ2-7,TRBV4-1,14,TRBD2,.,TGCGCCAGCAGCCAAGGGACTAGCGGGTACGAGCAGTACTTC,CASSQGTSGYEQYF
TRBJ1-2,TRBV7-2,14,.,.,TGTGCCAGCAGCTTAGCACCTTCTAACTATGGCTACACCTTC,CASSLAPSNYGYTF
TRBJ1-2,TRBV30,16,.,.,TGTGCCTGGAGTGTGTTCAGACAGGTCGCTAACTATGGCTACACCTTC,CAWSVFRQVANYGYTF
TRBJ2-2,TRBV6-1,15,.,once,TGTGCCAGCAATCTATCCCCTAGCGTGGGCGGGGAGCTGTTTTTT,CASNLSPSVGGELFF
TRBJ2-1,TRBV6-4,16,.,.,TGTGCCAGCAGTGATCGGGTCTCCACGGGGCCCAATGAGCAGTTCTTC,CASSDRVSTGPNEQFF
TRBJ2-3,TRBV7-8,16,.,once,TGTGCCAGCAGCTTAGGGGGGTTGGTTCCTTCAGATACGCAGTATTTT,CASSLGGLVPSDTQYF
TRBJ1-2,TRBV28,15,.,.,TGTGCCAGCAGTTTCTGGGGGCGCCTGAGCTATGGCTACACCTTC,CASSFWGRLSYGYTF
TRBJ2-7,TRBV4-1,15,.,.,TGCGCCAGCAGCCATTTAGCAGGGCAGAACTACGAGCAGTACTTC,CASSHLAGQNYEQYF
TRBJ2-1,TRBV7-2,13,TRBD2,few,TGTGCCAGCAGCCCCCGGAGCGGGGCAAAGCAGTTCTTC,CASSPRSGAKQFF
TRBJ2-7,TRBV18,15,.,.,TGTGCCAGCTCACCACCCGGCGGATTCTCCTACGAGCAGTACTTC,CASSPPGGFSYEQYF
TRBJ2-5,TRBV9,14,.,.,TGTGCCAGCAGCTCTACCCAGTCCGGGGAGACCCAGTACTTC,CASSSTQSGETQYF
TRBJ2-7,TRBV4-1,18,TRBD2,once,TGCGCCAGCAGCCCCACAACCGCCCGACTAGCGGGACACTACGAGCAGTACTTC,CASSPTTARLAGHYEQYF
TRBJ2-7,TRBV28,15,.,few,TGTGCCAGCACCCCCTTGGCAGGGAGCTCCTACGAGCAGTACTTC,CASTPLAGSSYEQYF
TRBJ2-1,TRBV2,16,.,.,TGTGCCAGCAGGGTTGCGCCCTCAAGCTCCTACAATGAGCAGTTCTTC,CASRVAPSSSYNEQFF
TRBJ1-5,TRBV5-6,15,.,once,TGTGCCAGCAGCTTGGGAGGGGGTAGCAATCAGCCCCAGCATTTT,CASSLGGGSNQPQHF
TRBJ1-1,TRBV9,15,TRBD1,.,TGTGCCAGCAGCCCGACCGGGACAGACCGATTTGAAGCTTTCTTT,CASSPTGTDRFEAFF
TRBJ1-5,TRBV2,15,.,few,TGTGCCAGCAGCGCCAAAAGGACGGTCCATCAGCCCCAGCATTTT,CASSAKRTVHQPQHF
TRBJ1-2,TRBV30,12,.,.,TGTGCCTGGAGGACCCCGGGCGGAGGCTACACCTTC,CAWRTPGGGYTF
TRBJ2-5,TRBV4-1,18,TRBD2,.,TGCGCCAGCAGCCAAGAGGGACTAGCGGGGGGGCAGGGAGAGACCCAGTACTTC,CASSQEGLAGGQGETQYF
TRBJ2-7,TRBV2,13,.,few,TGTGCCAGCGGACGACAGCGCCCAGGCGAGCAGTACTTC,CASGRQRPGEQYF
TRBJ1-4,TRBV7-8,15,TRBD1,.,TGTGCCAGCAGCCCAGGGGGGGTGGCTAATGAAAAACTGTTTTTT,CASSPGGVANEKLFF